The 18 T cell receptor beta chains listed next were all sequenced from one sample in a study of T cell changes during pregnancy in multiple sclerosis. The table came from immunoSEQ multiplex PCR; TCRdb's copy has only in-frame clones and leaves some out. The table has around 45,000 clones, about 89% seen once. The input for sequencing was CD4+ T cells from peripheral blood mononuclear cells, taken before pregnancy. These receptors were collected from a female donor with multiple sclerosis, enrolled in a pregnancy study.

The genes are TRBV7-8 and TRBJ1-2, with no clear D. The V gene lost 5 bases and the J gene lost 4 bases, with 14 bases spanning the gap. Germline V CDR1 and CDR2: SGHVS, FQNEAQ. This CDR3 spans 14 amino acids. CDR3 in amino acids: CASSPPLLAYGYTF. The CDR3 DNA is TGTGCCAGCAGCCCCCCCCTCCTGGCCTATGGCTACACCTTC.

The chain recombines TRBV30 with TRBJ2-4; TRBD1 matches 9 bases. The CDR3 contains 17 residues. The junction had 11 bases not matched to a gene; V was cut back by 2 bases and J by 3 bases. Per the germline V gene, CDR1 is GTSNPN and CDR2 is SVGIG (reference sequence). As DNA, the CDR3 is TGTGCCTGGAGTAGATCCGGGACAGGGAGCGGCAAAAACATTCAGTACTTC. This translates into CAWSRSGTGSGKNIQYF.

The V gene is TRBV6-5, the J gene TRBJ2-1; 9 bases are shared with TRBD1. Germline CDR1 MNHEY, CDR2 SVGAGI. CDR3 size: 15 residues. The junction had 7 bases not matched to a gene; V was cut back by 6 bases and J by 4 bases. The CDR3 region has the DNA TGTGCCAGCAGCCTACAGGGGGCGCGGTACAATGAGCAGTTCTTC. This encodes CASSLQGARYNEQFF.

Here the CDR3 DNA reads TGTGCCAGCAGCCAGCCGACCCAGGGCAATTCACCCCTCCACTTT. Translating it yields CASSQPTQGNSPLHF. J is TRBJ1-6 and V is TRBV6-5; D might be TRBD1 (5 bases). Trimming removed 6 bases from V and 7 bases from J, with 16 bases in between. Per the germline V gene, CDR1 is MNHEY and CDR2 is SVGAGI. The CDR3 sequence is 15 residues long.

DNA for the CDR3: TGTGCCAGCAGGGGACAGGGGATCTCTGGGGCCAACGTCCTGACTTTC. This codes for CASRGQGISGANVLTF. The chain links TRBV5-6 to TRBJ2-6, with 10 positions matching TRBD1. The CDR3 contains 16 residues. Losses at the gene ends were 5 bases for V and 0 bases for J; bases not matched to a gene: 2. Germline V gene lookup returns CDR1 SGHDT and CDR2 YYEEEE.

The chain recombines TRBV19 with TRBJ1-6; D might be TRBD1 (5 bases). CDR3 size: 15 residues. CDR1 LNHDA and CDR2 SQIVND come from the germline V gene (reference sequence). V lost 7 bases to trimming and J lost 5 bases, with 15 bases between them. Here the CDR3 DNA reads TGTGCCAGTACCAAGGGCGACAGAAATAATTCACCCCTCCACTTT. This codes for CASTKGDRNNSPLHF.

This clone was seen a single time. V is TRBV4-2 and J is TRBJ1-2; no clear D gene. This CDR3 region has 13 residues. Trimming shortened V by 1 base and J by 5 bases, and 8 bases separated the two germline ends. Germline CDR1 and CDR2: LGHNA and YNFKEQ. The CDR3: CASSQGQDYGYTF. The CDR3 DNA reads TGTGCCAGCAGCCAAGGGCAGGATTATGGCTACACCTTC.

This sequence joins TRBV7-3 and TRBJ2-1; a possible D gene is TRBD2 (6 bases). V lost 2 bases to trimming and J lost 4 bases, with 15 bases between them. The CDR3 is made up of 16 amino acids. The germline V gene has CDR1 SGHTA and CDR2 FQGTGA. The CDR3 is CASSLFGGTLYNEQFF. Here the CDR3 DNA reads TGTGCCAGCAGCTTATTTGGCGGGACCCTTTACAATGAGCAGTTCTTC.

The DNA for the CDR3 is TGTGCCAGTGACACCGGCGCCGGTGGCTACACCTTC. This sequence encodes CASDTGAGGYTF. The genes are TRBV19 and TRBJ1-2; no clear D. CDR3 length: 12 amino acids. V was trimmed by 8 bases and J by 7 bases, leaving 14 bases between them. CDR1 is LNHDA, CDR2 SQIVND, per germline (reference sequence). Full variable domain (missing parts from reference TRBV19 and TRBJ1-2): DGGITQSPKYLFRKEGQNVTLSCEQNLNHDAMYWYRQDPGQGLRLIYYSQIVNDFQKGDIAEGYSVSREKKESFPLTVTSAQKNPTAFYLCASDTGAGGYTFGSGTRLTVV.

This clone has just one count. This chain joins TRBV19 and TRBJ1-1; 9 nucleotides agree with TRBD1. The CDR3 consists of 17 residues. Germline assignment: CDR1 LNHDA and CDR2 SQIVND (reference sequence). The trim removed 6 bases at V and 3 bases at J, leaving 14 bases unmatched. CDR3 DNA sequence: TGTGCCAGTAGCCCTGGGGGGACAGGGAGGATTCACACTGAAGCTTTCTTT. Translating it yields CASSPGGTGRIHTEAFF. Variable domain in full (rest from reference TRBV19 and TRBJ1-1): DGGITQSPKYLFRKEGQNVTLSCEQNLNHDAMYWYRQDPGQGLRLIYYSQIVNDFQKGDIAEGYSVSREKKESFPLTVTSAQKNPTAFYLCASSPGGTGRIHTEAFFGQGTRLTVV.

Turning to this clone: The CDR3 carries no conserved terminal phenylalanine or tryptophan, so it likely arises from a read error. It is unclear where the CDR3 begins or ends on the DNA, so no DNA is shown, and the CDR3 is as TCRdb lists it. The V call is TRBV15, the J call TRBJ1-2. Per the germline V gene, CDR1 is LNHNV and CDR2 is YYDKDF (reference sequence). The CDR3 has 15 residues if both end residues are counted. The CDR3 protein is CATSRDRGGDPPLSG.

The J gene is TRBJ2-3, the V gene TRBV7-3; TRBD2 matches at 11 bases. V lost 0 bases and J lost 8; bases outside the gene matches: 4. The CDR3 runs 15 residues. CDR1 is SGHTA, CDR2 FQGTGA, per germline. CDR3 amino acids: CASSLTSGGAATQYF. In DNA, the CDR3 is TGTGCCAGCAGCTTAACTAGCGGGGGGGCCGCTACGCAGTATTTT.

The CDR3 region has the DNA TGCGCCAGCAGCCCAGACCCCGGGACACCGAACACTGAAGCTTTCTTT. Residues: CASSPDPGTPNTEAFF. This sequence joins TRBV4-3 and TRBJ1-1; D is perhaps TRBD1 (6 bases). The germline gives CDR1 LGHNA, CDR2 YSLEER. CDR3 length equals 16 residues. The V end lost 4 bases, the J end lost 1 base, and 16 bases lay between the germline ends.

The genes are TRBV19 and TRBJ1-2; D is possibly TRBD1 (5 bases). CDR1 is LNHDA, CDR2 SQIVND, per germline (reference sequence). Between the trimmed V and J ends, which lost 7 bases and 8 bases, there was a span of 23 bases. The CDR3 spans 15 residues. The CDR3 region is CASNVLGQGLGGYTF. In DNA, the CDR3 is TGTGCCAGTAATGTATTGGGGCAGGGCCTCGGGGGCTACACCTTC.

V is TRBV5-4 and J is TRBJ2-7; unclear D gene. Trimming stripped 1 base from V and 7 bases from J, with 6 bases between. CDR1 and CDR2 from the germline V gene are SGHNT and YYREEE (reference sequence). The CDR3 is made up of 11 amino acids. The CDR3 bases are TGTGCCAGCAGCTTGCGCGATGAGCAGTACTTC. This translates into CASSLRDEQYF.

DNA of the CDR3: TGTGCCAGCAGCTTACTGGGACAGGGGGCAGATACGCAGTATTTT. Translating it yields CASSLLGQGADTQYF. The chain has TRBV7-3 and TRBJ2-3, with 11 bases matching TRBD1. Per germline, CDR1 SGHTA and CDR2 FQGTGA. The V and J ends lost 2 bases and 4 bases, in that order; junction bases with no gene match: 2. The CDR3 has 15 residues.

J is TRBJ1-5 and V is TRBV5-1; TRBD1 might be the D (5 bases). V was clipped by 2 bases and J by 2 bases, with 11 bases between them. CDR3 length equals 15 residues. CDR1 and CDR2 (germline): SGHRS, YFSETQ. CDR3 in DNA: TGCGCCAGCAGCTTAGGGGAATGGGGCAATCAGCCCCAGCATTTT. This sequence encodes CASSLGEWGNQPQHF.

This clone was counted a few times. The gene calls are TRBV12-5 and TRBJ2-7; tentatively, D is TRBD1 (6 bases). Per the germline V gene, CDR1 is LGHNT and CDR2 is FRNRAP. This CDR3 region has 16 residues. V was cut by 5 bases and J by 1 base, with 18 bases left in between. For the CDR3, the DNA is TGTGCTAGTGGTCGATATTCCGGGACAACATCCTACGAGCAGTACTTC. Protein sequence: CASGRYSGTTSYEQYF.